The clone carrying this T cell receptor (beta chain) was observed a handful of times. This specimen comes from a study of cytomegalovirus exposure and HLA in healthy donors. PCR employed 60 Vbeta and 13 Jbeta primers. Produced via immunoSEQ multiplex PCR; TCRdb's table is partial and in-frame only. The sample records about 160,000 clones, around 83% being singletons. Sequences were obtained from PBMCs. The receptor was derived from a girl aged 2 to 9 in good health and CMV-seropositive.

In DNA form, the CDR3 reads TGCGCCAGCAGCCATTTGTCCCGGGACAGGGGAATCTATGGCTACACCTTC. The encoded protein is CASSHLSRDRGIYGYTF. The gene calls are TRBV4-1 and TRBJ1-2; the match to TRBD1 covers 10 bases. The CDR3 has 17 residues. The V and J ends lost 3 bases and 4 bases, in that order; junction bases with no gene match: 11. Germline CDR1 reads MGHRA; CDR2 reads YSYEKL.